This entry lists 25 T cell receptor beta chains sequenced from one sample in a study of cytomegalovirus exposure and HLA in healthy donors. The PCR had 60 Vbeta and 13 Jbeta primers. Only in-frame clones appear in the TCRdb table, and some are missing; sequencing was by immunoSEQ multiplex PCR. The sample contains around 140,000 clones, over 70% of which appear only once. The sample was PBMCs. The receptors originated from a man aged 40-50 years in good health and CMV-seronegative.

The J gene is TRBJ2-7, the V gene TRBV10-2; D perhaps matches TRBD2 (6 bases). The CDR3 spans 15 residues. V lost 2 bases and J lost 0, with 11 bases in between. Germline-derived CDR1 and CDR2 are WSHSY and SAAADI. Here the CDR3 reads CASSEQRAYSYEQYF. For the CDR3, the DNA is TGCGCCAGCAGTGAGCAGCGGGCCTACTCCTACGAGCAGTACTTC.

The rearrangement uses TRBV7-9 and TRBJ1-6, with D hard to call. This CDR3 region has 15 residues. The germline gives CDR1 SEHNR, CDR2 FQNEAQ (reference sequence). Trimming shortened V by 1 base and J by 6 bases, and 10 bases separated the two germline ends. The CDR3 here is CASSLGSAPNSPLHF. CDR3 sequence (DNA): TGTGCCAGCAGCTTAGGCAGTGCTCCTAATTCACCCCTCCACTTT.

J is TRBJ1-2 and V is TRBV29-1; D is unresolved. V gave up 1 base and J gave up 1 base, with 10 bases separating them. CDR1 is SQVTM, CDR2 ANQGSEA, per germline. The length of the CDR3 is 14 residues. The CDR3 region has the DNA TGCAGCGTTGAAGGGCAGCGAGATAACTATGGCTACACCTTC. It translates to CSVEGQRDNYGYTF.

The genes are TRBV2 and TRBJ1-2, with unresolved D. The CDR3 is 13 residues long. Per germline, CDR1 SNHLY and CDR2 FYNNEI. The V and J ends lost 6 bases and 4 bases respectively, with 12 bases between them. The CDR3 is CASRILETYGYTF. CDR3 coding DNA: TGTGCCAGCAGGATATTGGAGACCTATGGCTACACCTTC.

CDR3 loop: CASSPGRRYTEAFF. DNA of the CDR3: TGTGCCAGCAGCCCGGGTCGGCGATACACTGAAGCTTTCTTT. The rearrangement links TRBV6-5 to TRBJ1-1, with unresolved D. Trimming stripped 6 bases from V and 3 bases from J, with 14 bases between. CDR1 and CDR2 from the germline V gene are MNHEY and SVGAGI. The CDR3 has 14 amino acids.

CDR3 nucleotides: TGCGCCAGCAGCTTGCTCCAGAAAGTCACAGATACGCAGTATTTT. This translates into CASSLLQKVTDTQYF. This chain links TRBV5-1 with TRBJ2-3; D unclear. Trimming cost V 1 base and J 2 bases, with 11 bases left between them. In germline, CDR1 is SGHRS, CDR2 YFSETQ. The CDR3 runs to 15 residues.

V is TRBV5-1 and J is TRBJ1-2, with D possibly TRBD1 on 5 matching bases. From germline, CDR1 is SGHRS and CDR2 YFSETQ. The V gene lost 5 bases and the J gene lost 3 bases, with 17 bases spanning the gap. CDR3 length: 15 residues. CDR3 sequence reads: CASSLREDSYYGYTF. Here the CDR3 DNA reads TGCGCCAGCAGTCTCAGGGAAGATTCTTACTATGGCTACACCTTC.

The chain has TRBV5-4 and TRBJ1-1, with TRBD1 matching 9 bases. Germline-derived CDR1 and CDR2 are SGHNT and YYREEE (reference sequence). The CDR3 is 15 residues long. V lost 4 bases and J lost 1; bases outside the gene matches: 5. CDR3 bases: TGTGCCAGCAGCCAGGGACAGGGACGGAACACTGAAGCTTTCTTT. This encodes CASSQGQGRNTEAFF.

This clone appeared once. The chain couples TRBV21-1 to TRBJ1-1; TRBD1, as called in the table, went unchecked against the DNA. TRBV21-1 is a documented pseudogene. CDR3 length: 16 amino acids. CDR3 DNA: TGTGCCAGCAGCAAACCCTGCCAGGGGGCTAAGGCTGAAGCTTTCTTT. As protein: CASSKPCQGAKAEAFF.

J is TRBJ1-6 and V is TRBV7-2, with D maybe TRBD1 (6 bases). The CDR3 is 15 amino acids. V lost 1 base and J 4 bases, leaving 8 bases between the germline ends. Germline assignment: CDR1 SGHTA and CDR2 FQGNSA. The CDR3 bases are TGTGCCAGCAGCTTAGAAGGACAGTATAATTCACCCCTCCACTTT. The encoded protein is CASSLEGQYNSPLHF.

The chain has TRBV28 and TRBJ2-5, with TRBD1 matching over 12 bases. The J segment lost 5 bases and the V segment lost 6 bases, leaving 10 bases of the junction unmatched. Germline V lookup: CDR1 MDHEN, CDR2 SYDVKM. CDR3 length: 16 residues. CDR3 sequence (DNA): TGTGCCAGCAGACCTAGGGACAGGGGGCGACGGGAGACCCAGTACTTC. This gives the protein CASRPRDRGRRETQYF.

This sequence joins TRBV5-1 and TRBJ1-2; 8 bases map to TRBD1. V trimming: 5 bases; J trimming: 5 bases; junction bases outside the gene matches: 14. This CDR3 is built from 16 residues. The germline V gene has CDR1 SGHRS and CDR2 YFSETQ. CDR3 protein: CASRPGTGPPGYGYTF. CDR3 in DNA: TGCGCCAGCAGACCCGGGACAGGACCGCCAGGTTATGGCTACACCTTC.

This chain links TRBV2 with TRBJ1-3; D gene ambiguous. The CDR3 sequence is 14 residues long. Germline CDR1 and CDR2: SNHLY and FYNNEI. Trimming took off 5 bases at V and 4 bases at J, with 12 bases between the two ends. This chain's CDR3 is CASSPDSWGNTIYF. DNA for the CDR3: TGTGCCAGCAGTCCAGATTCTTGGGGAAACACCATATATTTT.

The V gene is TRBV5-1, the J gene TRBJ2-7; a weak D match, TRBD2 (7 bases). Germline CDR1 SGHRS, CDR2 YFSETQ. This CDR3 contains 17 residues. V dropped 4 bases and J dropped 3 bases, with 23 bases sitting between them. Here the CDR3 reads CASSPILRGGRIYEQYF. The DNA of the CDR3 is TGCGCCAGCAGCCCAATCCTTAGGGGGGGAAGGATCTACGAGCAGTACTTC. Variable domain in full (rest from reference TRBV5-1 and TRBJ2-7): KAGVTQTPRYLIKTRGQQVTLSCSPISGHRSVSWYQQTPGQGLQFLFEYFSETQRNKGNFPGRFSGRQFSNSRSEMNVSTLELGDSALYLCASSPILRGGRIYEQYFGPGTRLTVT.

This rearrangement joins TRBV18 to TRBJ1-6; tentatively, D is TRBD1 (6 bases). Per germline, CDR1 KGHSH and CDR2 LQKENI. The V end lost 6 bases, the J end lost 9 bases, and 15 bases lay between the germline ends. CDR3 size: 14 residues. The CDR3 is CASSFNRVGSPLHF. Here the CDR3 DNA reads TGTGCCAGCTCCTTTAACAGGGTCGGTTCACCCCTCCACTTT.

J is TRBJ1-4 and V is TRBV6-1; D remains unclear. V gave up 5 bases and J gave up 12 bases, with 10 bases separating them. CDR1 MNHNS and CDR2 SASEGT come from the germline V gene. This CDR3 has 11 amino acids. This CDR3 is CASSLVIELFF. The CDR3 DNA reads TGTGCCAGCAGTCTCGTTATCGAACTGTTTTTT.

The chain couples TRBV10-3 to TRBJ1-6, with D possibly being TRBD1 (6 bases). V was trimmed by 0 bases and J by 6 bases, leaving 9 bases between them. The germline V gene encodes CDR1 ENHRY and CDR2 SYGVKD. This CDR3 has 15 residues. The CDR3 coding sequence is TGTGCCATCAGTGAGTCAATCAGGGGTAATTCACCCCTCCACTTT. This encodes CAISESIRGNSPLHF.

The CDR3 spells CASSLDGRADTQYF. CDR3 nucleotide sequence: TGTGCCAGCAGCTTAGACGGCAGGGCAGATACGCAGTATTTT. The chain employs TRBV7-2 and TRBJ2-3, with D possibly matching TRBD1 (5 bases). Germline V gene lookup returns CDR1 SGHTA and CDR2 FQGNSA. This CDR3 region has 14 residues. Trimming removed 1 base at V and 4 bases at J, with 9 bases between.

The chain is built from TRBV7-9 and TRBJ1-3; tentative D call: TRBD1 (5 bases). V lost 5 bases and J lost 2, with 13 bases in between. This CDR3 region has 15 residues. CDR1 and CDR2 (germline): SEHNR, FQNEAQ (reference sequence). The CDR3 DNA reads as TGTGCCAGCAGCCGACCGGGGGGTGCTGGAAACACCATATATTTT. It is translated as CASSRPGGAGNTIYF.

This chain joins TRBV6-5 and TRBJ1-2, with D possibly TRBD1 on 6 matching bases. This CDR3 has 15 residues. Germline assignment: CDR1 MNHEY and CDR2 SVGAGI. Trimming removed 0 bases from V and 4 bases from J, with 12 bases in between. The chain's CDR3 is CASSYSERGSYGYTF. The CDR3 bases are TGTGCCAGCAGTTACTCGGAAAGGGGGAGCTATGGCTACACCTTC.

V usage is TRBV11-3 and J usage is TRBJ1-1, with TRBD1 identical over 11 bases. Germline V gene sequence: CDR1 SGHNT, CDR2 YENEEA. V lost 3 bases and J lost 8; bases outside the gene matches: 2. There are 13 residues in the CDR3. CDR3 sequence reads: CASSFRTGGEAFF. The CDR3 DNA reads as TGTGCCAGCAGCTTCCGGACAGGGGGCGAAGCTTTCTTT.

The chain uses TRBV10-1 and TRBJ1-3; TRBD1 aligns across 9 bases. CDR1 and CDR2 from the germline V gene are WNHNN and SYGVQD (reference sequence). CDR3 length: 16 residues. V shed 7 bases and J 1 base; nucleotides not matched to a gene: 8. CDR3 coding DNA: TGCGCCAGCAATAAACAGGGGGCGCTGTCTGGAAACACCATATATTTT. Translating gives CASNKQGALSGNTIYF.

The chain employs TRBV6-4 and TRBJ1-1, with D possibly TRBD1 on 5 matching bases. Germline-derived CDR1 and CDR2 are MRHNA and SNTAGT. The CDR3 covers 13 residues. Trimming removed 4 bases from V and 6 bases from J, with 12 bases in between. The CDR3 spells CASSAPKGAEAFF. The CDR3 DNA reads as TGTGCCAGCAGTGCCCCGAAAGGGGCTGAAGCTTTCTTT.

The chain joins TRBV7-3 to TRBJ2-2, with D maybe TRBD2 (5 bases). This CDR3 is built from 15 residues. Germline V gives CDR1 SGHTA, CDR2 FQGTGA. Trimming removed 6 bases from V and 5 bases from J, with 16 bases in between. The CDR3 spells CASSSLVGVTGELFF. The CDR3, as DNA: TGTGCCAGCAGTTCCCTGGTCGGGGTAACCGGGGAGCTGTTTTTT. The whole variable domain, remainder taken from reference TRBV7-3 and TRBJ2-2, is GAGVSQTPSNKVTEKGKYVELRCDPISGHTALYWYRQSLGQGPEFLIYFQGTGAADDSGLPNDRFFAVRPEGSVSTLKIQRTERGDSAVYLCASSSLVGVTGELFFGEGSRLTVL.

J is TRBJ2-1 and V is TRBV2, with TRBD1 as a possible D gene (5 bases). The V gene lost 5 bases and the J gene lost 5 bases, with 16 bases spanning the gap. CDR1 is SNHLY and CDR2 is FYNNEI in the germline V gene. The CDR3 consists of 15 residues. The CDR3 is CASSTGSLPHNEQFF. The CDR3 nucleotides are TGTGCCAGCAGTACAGGATCCTTACCCCACAATGAGCAGTTCTTC.